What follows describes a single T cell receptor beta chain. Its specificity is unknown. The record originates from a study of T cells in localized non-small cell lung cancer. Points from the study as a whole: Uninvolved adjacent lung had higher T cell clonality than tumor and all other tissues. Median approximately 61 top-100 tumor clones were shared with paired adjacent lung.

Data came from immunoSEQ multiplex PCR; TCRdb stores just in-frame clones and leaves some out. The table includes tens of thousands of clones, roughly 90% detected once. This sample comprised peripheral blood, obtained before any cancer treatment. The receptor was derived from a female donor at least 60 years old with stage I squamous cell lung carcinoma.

For the CDR3, the DNA is TGTGCCAGCAGCTTAGGGGCAGGGAATGGCTACACCTTC. This sequence encodes CASSLGAGNGYTF. The rearrangement links TRBV7-9 to TRBJ1-2; weak D call: TRBD1 (5 bases). Trimming shortened V by 1 base and J by 6 bases, and 9 bases separated the two germline ends. The CDR3 contains 13 residues. Looked up from germline, CDR1 is SEHNR and CDR2 is FQNEAQ (reference sequence). The full variable domain, in which reference TRBV7-9 and TRBJ1-2 provide the parts outside the CDR3, is DTGVSQNPRHKITKRGQNVTFRCDPISEHNRLYWYRQTLGQGPEFLTYFQNEAQLEKSRLLSDRFSAERPKGSFSTLEIQRTEQGDSAMYLCASSLGAGNGYTFGSGTRLTVV.